These T cell receptor beta chains were read from a single sample in a study of Ad26.COV2.S vaccination and SARS-CoV-2 variants. Sequenced by immunoSEQ multiplex PCR; TCRdb stores in-frame clones only, minus some. This sample has about 140,000 clones; about nine tenths occur once, and the top ten carry around 5%. Sequencing used peripheral blood, obtained after recovery from COVID-19. These receptors were collected from a human donor who had recovered from COVID-19. CDR3s include the opening cysteine and the closing phenylalanine or tryptophan. The order of the fields is CDR3 DNA, CDR3 protein, J gene, V gene, clone size, D gene. A D gene is named only where the DNA matches it firmly. Clone sizes are given selectively: once, few, many, or a class where the clone is expanded.

TGTGCCAGCAGTTCCGGGACAGTGGTCGGGGTGCCCCAGCATTTT | CASSSGTVVGVPQHF | TRBJ1-5 | TRBV6-5 | medium-sized | TRBD1
TGTGCCTGGAGTGTCCCTAATTCCGACTATGGCTACACCTTC | CAWSVPNSDYGYTF | TRBJ1-2 | TRBV30 | . | .
TGTGCCAGCAGTTTTGGGCCCGGACCGGCGGAGGAAAAACTGTTTTTT | CASSFGPGPAEEKLFF | TRBJ1-4 | TRBV6-2/TRBV6-3 | . | .
TGCAGTGCTACAACTAATGAAAAACTGTTTTTT | CSATTNEKLFF | TRBJ1-4 | TRBV20-1 | . | .
TGCGCCAGCAGCCAAGAGTCGGGCCTTAGCTCCTACGAGCAGTACTTC | CASSQESGLSSYEQYF | TRBJ2-7 | TRBV4-3 | . | .
TGTGCCAGCAGCGCACAGGGGGCTATAGATACGCAGTATTTT | CASSAQGAIDTQYF | TRBJ2-3 | TRBV9 | . | TRBD1
TGTGCCAGCAGTGAGACTAGCGGGCCACAAGAGACCCAGTACTTC | CASSETSGPQETQYF | TRBJ2-5 | TRBV2 | . | TRBD2
TGTGCCAGCAGTGAATTCGGACAGAATAATGAAAAACTGTTTTTT | CASSEFGQNNEKLFF | TRBJ1-4 | TRBV2 | few | .
TGCGCCAGCCGGACTAGCGGGGACGATACGCAGTATTTT | CASRTSGDDTQYF | TRBJ2-3 | TRBV10-2 | . | TRBD2
TGTGCCAGCAGTGATAGTAGAGGGCCTCTCTTAGCTTTCTTT | CASSDSRGPLLAFF | TRBJ1-1 | TRBV25-1 | . | .
TGTGCCAGCAGCCAAGAGAAAACAGGGGGGATGTCGAGTAACACTGAAGCTTTCTTT | CASSQEKTGGMSSNTEAFF | TRBJ1-1 | TRBV4-2 | . | TRBD1
TGTGCCAGCAGTTACACCGGACAGGCTGGAAACACCATATATTTT | CASSYTGQAGNTIYF | TRBJ1-3 | TRBV6-5 | . | TRBD1
TGTGCCAGCAGTATCGACAGGGTGGGGGAAAAACTGTTTTTT | CASSIDRVGEKLFF | TRBJ1-4 | TRBV27 | . | TRBD1
TGTGCCAGCAGCTCTGGGGCGGGGGCCTACACAGATACGCAGTATTTT | CASSSGAGAYTDTQYF | TRBJ2-3 | TRBV9 | . | .
TGCGCCAGCAGCTTTGGGTCCGCGAACACCGGGGAGCTGTTTTTT | CASSFGSANTGELFF | TRBJ2-2 | TRBV5-1 | . | .
TGTGCCAGTAGCTCATCCGGGACACTAACCGGGGAGCTGTTTTTT | CASSSSGTLTGELFF | TRBJ2-2 | TRBV19 | . | .
TGTGCCAGCAGACCCAGACCTGATGGGAGCTACGAGCAGTACTTC | CASRPRPDGSYEQYF | TRBJ2-7 | TRBV6-5 | . | .
TGTGCCAGCAGTCTTACAGTTGACACTGAAGCTTTCTTT | CASSLTVDTEAFF | TRBJ1-1 | TRBV28 | . | .
TGTGCCAGCAGCTTGGACAGGACGGACTATGGCTACACCTTC | CASSLDRTDYGYTF | TRBJ1-2 | TRBV7-2 | once | TRBD1
TGCGCCAGCAGCCCCACCGGGAGACAAGAGACCCAGTACTTC | CASSPTGRQETQYF | TRBJ2-5 | TRBV4-3 | . | .
TGTGCCAGCAGCCATACGGGGGGGGACTACGAGCAGTACTTC | CASSHTGGDYEQYF | TRBJ2-7 | TRBV7-2 | . | TRBD2
TGCGCCAGCAGCCGCACAGTTTCGGGGGACGAGCAGTACTTC | CASSRTVSGDEQYF | TRBJ2-7 | TRBV4-3 | . | .
TGTGCCACCCGCCAGCGTGGGGGCACAGATACGCAGTATTTT | CATRQRGGTDTQYF | TRBJ2-3 | TRBV28 | . | .
TGTGCCAGCAGTTTAAAAGGGGGCGGGGGCGGGACAGATACGCAGTATTTT | CASSLKGGGGGTDTQYF | TRBJ2-3 | TRBV27 | . | .
TGTGCCAGCAGCCACCAAGGGGCCAGGAGTTATTCACCCCTCCACTTT | CASSHQGARSYSPLHF | TRBJ1-6 | TRBV5-5 | . | .
TGTGCCAGTGGGGGGTTGAGCTATGGCTACACCTTC | CASGGLSYGYTF | TRBJ1-2 | TRBV19 | . | .
TGTGCCAGCAGTCCTTTGGACCAAGAGACCCAGTACTTC | CASSPLDQETQYF | TRBJ2-5 | TRBV28 | . | .
TGCAGCGTTGAGGCTGGGAGGCAAGGAGGCGGCTACACCTTC | CSVEAGRQGGGYTF | TRBJ1-2 | TRBV29-1 | once | .
TGTGCCAGCAGCAACCCCGTACGGAGCTTTCGGGCCAACTTC | CASSNPVRSFRANF | TRBJ1-2 | TRBV7-9 | few | .
TGTGCCAGTAGTATAGGTTTGCGAGAAGCTTTCTTT | CASSIGLREAFF | TRBJ1-1 | TRBV19 | . | .
TGTGCCAGCAGTGAGGGGGTAGACGCCTTC | CASSEGVDAF | TRBJ1-2 | TRBV2 | . | .